Below, one T cell receptor beta chain is given with its context. The entry originates in a study of cytomegalovirus exposure and HLA in healthy donors. Germline V CDR1 and CDR2: SGHVS, FQNEAQ. This CDR3 has 16 residues. V gave up 6 bases and J gave up 7 bases, with 21 bases separating them. The PCR used 60 Vbeta and 13 Jbeta primers. The method was immunoSEQ multiplex PCR; TCRdb's version includes in-frame clones alone and lacks a portion of them. This repertoire shows over 110,000 clones, 78% found once; its top ten account for roughly 6%. This chain uses TRBV7-8 with TRBJ2-2; no definite D call. What was sequenced was PBMCs. This receptor was obtained from a woman in her 40s in good health and CMV-seropositive. CDR3 DNA sequence: TGTGCCAGCAGGCCATCCCCCACTACCGGTCACGGGGAGCTGTTTTTT. Its protein product is CASRPSPTTGHGELFF.